These T cell receptor beta chains were read from a single sample in a study of CD8 T cells in Susac syndrome. TCRdb used MiXCR to reprocess the immunoSEQ multiplex PCR reads, holding one entry per CDR3 protein. The data show around 270,000 distinct CDR3 sequences, approximately 85% seen once. The sequenced sample was CD8+ T cells from PBMCs. Receptors were obtained from a human donor with multiple sclerosis. CDR3s include the opening cysteine and the closing phenylalanine or tryptophan. The order of the fields is CDR3 length, D gene, V gene, clone size, J gene, CDR3 DNA, CDR3 protein. D genes are given only for firm matches. Clone size, where shown, is once, few, many, or a class for clones that have expanded.

>18|TRBD2|TRBV4-3|once|TRBJ2-1
TGCGCCAGCAGCCAAGATTCCGGGGGGACCAGCTCCTACAATGAGCAGTTCTTC
CASSQDSGGTSSYNEQFF
>14|NA|TRBV6-5|NA|TRBJ2-1
TGTGCCAGCAGTTCGCTGGTGGAAACAAATGAGCAGTTCTTC
CASSSLVETNEQFF
>14|NA|TRBV7-9|NA|TRBJ2-3
TGTGCCAGCAGCTCGGGCAGGGGCACAGATACGCAGTATTTT
CASSSGRGTDTQYF
>14|TRBD2|TRBV27|NA|TRBJ2-7
TGTGCCAGCAGCCGGGAGGGACCGTGGAACGAGCAGTACTTC
CASSREGPWNEQYF
>16|TRBD1|TRBV6-1|NA|TRBJ1-1
TGTGCCACCCTCCTCCTCAGGGGGGCGGTGAACACTGAAGCTTTCTTT
CATLLLRGAVNTEAFF
>15|TRBD1|TRBV19|NA|TRBJ2-1
TGTGCCAGTAGTGACAGGGGCACGCCTTCCGATGAGCAGTTCTTC
CASSDRGTPSDEQFF
>16|NA|TRBV4-3|NA|TRBJ1-1
TGCGCCAGCAGCCAAGAGAAGTCGTGGGGGGCCACTGAAGCTTTCTTT
CASSQEKSWGATEAFF
>13|NA|TRBV7-2|NA|TRBJ2-7
TGTGCCAGCAGCTTAGTAGTCAGTCCCGAGCAGTACTTC
CASSLVVSPEQYF
>16|NA|TRBV7-9|NA|TRBJ2-1
TGTGCCAGCAGCCGAAGGAGTCGGGGATCCTACAATGAGCAGTTCTTC
CASSRRSRGSYNEQFF
>15|NA|TRBV4-3|NA|TRBJ1-2
TGCGCCAGCAGCCAAGATACAGACCCCGGCTATGGCTACACCTTC
CASSQDTDPGYGYTF
>15|TRBD1|TRBV6-2/TRBV6-3|once|TRBJ1-1
TGTGCCAGCAGTACTCTTGGACAGGGTAGGACTGAAGCTTTCTTT
CASSTLGQGRTEAFF
>11|TRBD1|TRBV11-2|once|TRBJ2-7
TGTGCCAGCAGCGCGACAGGGGAGCAGTACTTC
CASSATGEQYF
>15|NA|TRBV12-5|NA|TRBJ2-3
TGTGCTAGTGGTTTTGGACTGAGTGGGGCAGATACGCAGTATTTT
CASGFGLSGADTQYF
>15|TRBD1|TRBV5-1|once|TRBJ1-1
TGCGCCAGCAGCACCTCCGGGACAGTGAACACTGAAGCTTTCTTT
CASSTSGTVNTEAFF
>14|TRBD2|TRBV27|few|TRBJ2-7
TGTGCCAGCAGTCTCGGGACTAGCGGGGTCGAGCAGTACTTC
CASSLGTSGVEQYF
>13|NA|TRBV6-6|NA|TRBJ1-1
TGTGCCAGCAGTTACTGGGACGGGAGTGAAGCTTTCTTT
CASSYWDGSEAFF
>15|NA|TRBV6-5|once|TRBJ2-1
TGTGCCAGCAGGATAACAGGGAGCTCCTACAATGAGCAGTTCTTC
CASRITGSSYNEQFF
>15|TRBD1|TRBV7-2|NA|TRBJ1-3
TGTGCCAGCAGCTTCCTCGGGACAGGGAGAAACACCATATATTTT
CASSFLGTGRNTIYF
>13|NA|TRBV7-9|NA|TRBJ1-2
TGTGCCAGCAGCGCCCTGGATGGCTATGGCTACACCTTC
CASSALDGYGYTF
>16|NA|TRBV5-6|NA|TRBJ1-2
TGTGCCAGCAGCTTGGCGCAGGGAAGAAAGGGCTATGGCTACACCTTC
CASSLAQGRKGYGYTF
>14|NA|TRBV10-2|NA|TRBJ1-2
TGCGCCAGCAGTCCCGGCGGGGGTAACTATGGCTACACCTTC
CASSPGGGNYGYTF
>16|NA|TRBV28|NA|TRBJ2-3
TGTGCCAGCAGTTTTCCTGCGTTCTCAGGCACAGATACGCAGTATTTT
CASSFPAFSGTDTQYF
>15|TRBD2|TRBV9|few|TRBJ2-3
TGTGCCAGCAGCGACGGTACTAGCGGGGCAGATACGCAGTATTTT
CASSDGTSGADTQYF
>16|NA|TRBV15|NA|TRBJ2-3
TGTGCCACCAGCAGGGGGTGGGGGCTAAGCACAGATACGCAGTATTTT
CATSRGWGLSTDTQYF
>16|TRBD2|TRBV27|NA|TRBJ2-7
TGTGCCAGCAGTCCCCGACTAGCGGGAGACGCCTACGAGCAGTACTTC
CASSPRLAGDAYEQYF
>15|TRBD1|TRBV6-4|NA|TRBJ2-7
TGTGCCAGCAGTGGCCTGGGACAGGGCGCCTACGAGCAGTACTTC
CASSGLGQGAYEQYF
>15|NA|TRBV5-6|NA|TRBJ1-2
TGTGCCAGCACCCCTCGGCAGGCCTTTAACTATGGCTACACCTTC
CASTPRQAFNYGYTF
>15|TRBD1|TRBV20-1|NA|TRBJ2-4
TGCAGTGCTACTTCGGGGAGGGACAGGGAAAACATTCAGTACTTC
CSATSGRDRENIQYF
>17|NA|TRBV7-9|once|TRBJ2-5
TGTGCCAGCAGCTTGGGGCATCGGGTAGCGGTCCAAGAGACCCAGTACTTC
CASSLGHRVAVQETQYF
>15|TRBD1|TRBV7-9|NA|TRBJ2-7
TGTGCCAGCAGCTACAGGGGGCCCTCCTCCTACAAGCAGTACTTC
CASSYRGPSSYKQYF
>14|NA|TRBV12-3/TRBV12-4|NA|TRBJ2-3
TGTGCCAGCAGTCCGGGACGGAACACAGATACGCAGTATTTT
CASSPGRNTDTQYF
>15|NA|TRBV5-6|NA|TRBJ2-3
TGTGCCAGCAGCTTTGTGATGAATAGCACAGATACGCAGTATTTT
CASSFVMNSTDTQYF
>14|TRBD2|TRBV2|NA|TRBJ2-1
TGTGCCAGCAGTACATGGACTAGATACAATGAGCAGTTCTTC
CASSTWTRYNEQFF
>15|NA|TRBV7-2|NA|TRBJ1-4
TGTGCCAGCAGCACCGCGTCAGGAATAAATGAAAAACTGTTTTTT
CASSTASGINEKLFF
>15|TRBD1|TRBV9|NA|TRBJ1-2
TGTGCCAGCAGCGTAGGGGGACAGGGATCCTATGGCTACACCTTC
CASSVGGQGSYGYTF
>14|NA|TRBV7-8|NA|TRBJ2-1
TGTGCCAGCAGCTTGGAGGGTAACAACCGTGAGCAGTTCTTC
CASSLEGNNREQFF
>14|NA|TRBV10-3|NA|TRBJ2-7
TGTGCCATCAGTACCGGGACCTACTCCTACGAGCAGTACTTC
CAISTGTYSYEQYF
>15|TRBD2|TRBV7-6|NA|TRBJ2-3
TGTGCCAGCAGCTTAGGACTAGCGGGACCGGATACGCAGTATTTT
CASSLGLAGPDTQYF
>15|NA|TRBV7-9|few|TRBJ2-6
TGTGCCAGCAGCTCCGACATCTCTGGGGCCAACGTCCTGACTTTC
CASSSDISGANVLTF
>15|NA|TRBV5-1|few|TRBJ1-2
TGCGCCAGCAGCTCCTCCACAGGGTCTAACTATGGCTACACCTTC
CASSSSTGSNYGYTF
>13|TRBD1|TRBV20-1|NA|TRBJ2-5
TGCAGTGCCAGAGGGGACAGGGAAGAGACCCAGTACTTC
CSARGDREETQYF
>14|NA|TRBV6-5|NA|TRBJ1-2
TGTGCCAGCAGTTCCGGGGGCGCGGGCTATGGCTACACCTTC
CASSSGGAGYGYTF
>12|NA|TRBV15|NA|TRBJ1-1
TGTGCCACCAGCAGCGGACAGCACGAAGCTTTCTTT
CATSSGQHEAFF
>18|TRBD2|TRBV3-1|NA|TRBJ2-3
TGTGCCAGCAGCCAATTCGTTCAACTAGCGGAGAGCACAGATACGCAGTATTTT
CASSQFVQLAESTDTQYF